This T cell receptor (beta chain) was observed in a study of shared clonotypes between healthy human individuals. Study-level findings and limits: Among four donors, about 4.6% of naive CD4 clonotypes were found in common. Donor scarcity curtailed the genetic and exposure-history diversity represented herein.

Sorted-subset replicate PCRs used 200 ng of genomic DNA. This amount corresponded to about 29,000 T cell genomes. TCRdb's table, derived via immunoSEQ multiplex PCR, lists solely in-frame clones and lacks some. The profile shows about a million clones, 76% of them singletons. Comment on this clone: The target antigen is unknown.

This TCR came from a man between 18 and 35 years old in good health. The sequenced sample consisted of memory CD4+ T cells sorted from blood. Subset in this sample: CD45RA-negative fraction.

CDR3: CASRWGIPYQPQHF. The CDR3 DNA sequence: TGTGCCAGCAGGTGGGGGATTCCTTATCAGCCCCAGCATTTT. The chain carries TRBV6-1 and TRBJ1-5; TRBD1 is a possible D gene (5 bases). Germline V CDR1 and CDR2: MNHNS, SASEGT. Trimming shortened V by 6 bases and J by 5 bases, and 14 bases separated the two germline ends. The CDR3 loop spans 14 amino acids.